The rows below give T cell receptor beta chains drawn from one sample of a study of cytomegalovirus exposure and HLA in healthy donors. This table comes from immunoSEQ multiplex PCR, and its TCRdb copy is limited to in-frame clones, with some not included. The repertoire has about 100,000 clones, 70% to 80% of them found once; the top ten carry roughly 4%. The sample was PBMCs. These receptors came from a female donor in good health and CMV-seropositive. CDR3s include the opening cysteine and the closing phenylalanine or tryptophan. Fields, in order: D gene, V gene, J gene, clone size, CDR3 protein, CDR3 DNA. D genes are given only for firm matches. The listing skips clone size in some rows; elsewhere it reads once, few, many or a size class.

-,TRBV23-1,TRBJ1-1,-,CASSLCLAGGGNTEAFF,TGCGCCAGCAGCCTATGTCTAGCGGGGGGCGGCAACACTGAAGCTTTCTTT
TRBD2,TRBV7-9,TRBJ2-2,-,CASSPPGLAGPNTGELFF,TGTGCCAGCAGCCCGCCGGGACTAGCGGGACCGAACACCGGGGAGCTGTTTTTT
-,TRBV2,TRBJ1-5,-,CATSRESAGNQPQHF,TGTGCCACGTCACGGGAGTCGGCGGGCAATCAGCCCCAGCATTTT
TRBD1,TRBV6-1,TRBJ1-3,-,CASRKGTVDRETIYF,TGTGCCAGCAGGAAAGGTACCGTGGACAGGGAGACCATATATTTT
-,TRBV6-6,TRBJ2-5,-,CASRGPKEQETQYF,TGTGCCAGCAGGGGCCCGAAAGAGCAAGAGACCCAGTACTTC
TRBD1,TRBV5-5,TRBJ2-7,-,CASSSFTIGQGSYEQYF,TGTGCCAGCAGCTCTTTTACCATTGGACAGGGCTCCTACGAGCAGTACTTC
TRBD2,TRBV5-1,TRBJ2-7,once,CASSPTSGGSYEQYF,TGCGCCAGCAGCCCGACTAGCGGGGGATCCTACGAGCAGTACTTC
-,TRBV5-1,TRBJ1-4,-,CASSLGSGGGLNEKLFF,TGCGCCAGCAGCTTGGGCTCGGGAGGCGGATTAAATGAAAAACTGTTTTTT
-,TRBV7-9,TRBJ1-4,-,CASSAGWGAGNEKLFF,TGTGCCAGCAGCGCCGGTTGGGGTGCGGGTAATGAAAAACTGTTTTTT
-,TRBV4-1,TRBJ1-1,-,CASTTLSTFGLLEAFF,TGCGCCAGCACAACTTTATCGACATTCGGATTACTTGAAGCTTTCTTT
TRBD2,TRBV9,TRBJ2-1,few,CASSVTTSGGSEQFF,TGTGCCAGCAGCGTAACGACTAGCGGGGGGAGTGAGCAGTTCTTC
TRBD1,TRBV7-8,TRBJ2-4,-,CASTLSGGRDSQYF,TGTGCCAGCACCCTGAGTGGGGGCAGGGACAGTCAGTACTTC
TRBD2,TRBV9,TRBJ2-2,-,CASSVEAGGTGELFF,TGTGCCAGCAGCGTAGAAGCGGGGGGGACCGGGGAGCTGTTTTTT
-,TRBV5-8,TRBJ1-1,-,CASSLVPSMNTEAFF,TGTGCCAGCAGCTTGGTTCCATCCATGAACACTGAAGCTTTCTTT
-,TRBV5-4,TRBJ1-3,-,CASSLGSGSLGNTIYF,TGTGCCAGCAGCTTGGGAAGCGGCAGCCTCGGAAACACCATATATTTT
-,TRBV11-3,TRBJ2-1,-,CASSTSSGDNEQFF,TGTGCCAGCAGCACCTCAAGCGGTGACAATGAGCAGTTCTTC